This T cell receptor (beta chain) was found in a study of blood T cells in healthy people across ages. Germline CDR1 reads SGDLS; CDR2 reads YYNGEE. This CDR3 region has 16 residues. Trimming cost V 3 bases and J 0 bases; bases outside gene matches: 3. Alongside a J-beta primer mix, a sample-barcoded 5' primer served in a second PCR lasting about 7 to 12 cycles. A single record per CDR3 protein comes from TCRdb applying MiXCR to the 5' RACE reads. Of 800,000 to 950,000 distinct CDR3 sequences listed, around 29% are singletons. This sample also appeared in a second study, on T cells of mothers and their children.

The gene calls are TRBV9 and TRBJ1-6; 7 bases are a match to TRBD1. The sequenced sample consisted of blood. The receptor was derived from a woman aged 40 to 50 in good health. The CDR3: CASSARQGSYNSPLHF. In DNA form, the CDR3 reads TGTGCCAGCAGCGCCCGACAGGGCTCCTATAATTCACCCCTCCACTTT. Filled out from reference TRBV9 and TRBJ1-6, the complete variable domain reads DSGVTQTPKHLITATGQRVTLRCSPRSGDLSVYWYQQSLDQGLQFLIQYYNGEERAKGNILERFSAQQFPDLHSELNLSSLELGDSALYFCASSARQGSYNSPLHFGNGTRLTVT.